This TCR beta chain was captured by sequencing in a study of blood T cells in healthy people across ages. PBMCs, at least 7 million per sample, were isolated. Notes on the study in general: Researchers deemed the diversity estimates from one million T cells underestimates.

Note on this clonotype: Its cognate antigen is unknown.

A J-beta primer mix and a sample-barcoded 5' primer were used in a second PCR of roughly 6 to 11 cycles. TCRdb fed the 5' RACE reads into MiXCR, producing one record per CDR3 protein. Of about 1.6 million distinct CDR3 sequences in the sample, roughly a third were seen once. The CDR3 spans 12 residues. Germline V gene lookup returns CDR1 MGHRA and CDR2 YSYEKL. Trimming pared 4 bases from V and 8 bases from J, leaving 11 bases between. The sequence came from a woman in her twenties or thirties in good health. Sequenced: blood. The V and J genes are TRBV4-1 and TRBJ1-2; unclear D gene. CDR3 loop: CASSREGFGYTF. DNA for the CDR3: TGCGCCAGCAGCCGGGAGGGTTTCGGCTACACCTTC.